This T cell receptor (beta chain) was profiled in a study of blood T cell repertoires in COVID-19 (dated by TCRdb to the early 2020s). General notes on the study: Samples covering the acute and convalescent phases of COVID-19 were provided by collaborators in the United States, Italy and Spain. The material from the prospective study consisted of cDNA or gDNA derived from T cells, B-cell-depleted T cells, or PBMCs. Deeply sampled blood TCRbeta repertoires from subjects exposed to, actively infected with, or recovered from COVID-19 were included in the dataset. The repertoires were made available in a free public database intended to serve as a resource for research on the immune response to SARS-CoV-2. The samples were drawn from the first 160 participants of the ongoing ImmuneRACE study and from 1,254 subjects provided by 6 global collaborators. The sample metadata nearly always contained a de-identified subject ID, COVID-19 status, age in years and sex. Where HLA class I and class II types were available, the types were taken from metadata supplied by the sample provider, not from assay-based typing.

What the authors observed across the whole study: How much clinical and demographic metadata was included differed by source and by participant, and the metadata was provided uncurated.

Based on the germline V gene (reference sequence), the CDR1 and CDR2 sequences are PRHDT and FYEKMQ. The CDR3, from cysteine to phenylalanine, totals 19 residues. Only CDR3 DNA is held: 57 bases, read in frame from base 1. V and J lose 3 bases and 7 bases, and a span of 29 bases separates them. Participants in the prospective study were aged 18 to 89 years, lived in some 24 United States geographic areas, and enrolled through a virtual design. In the prospective study, cohorts were assigned on the basis of participant-reported clinical history obtained from a screening survey and a study questionnaire. Recovered participants in ImmuneRACE Cohort 3 were defined as having two consecutive negative NP/OP PCR tests, clearance from a healthcare professional, or resolution of symptoms. Mobile phlebotomists in the prospective study collected whole blood, serum and a nasopharyngeal or oropharyngeal swab from every participant. Over a roughly 2-month period, participants in the prospective study had the option of providing additional blood draws and questionnaires. Prospective study blood samples were shipped either frozen or at room temperature before DNA extraction.

TCRbeta CDR3 regions were amplified from genomic DNA using the immunoSEQ Assay, a bias-controlled multiplex PCR. For the original study's pipeline: The number of nucleated cells in each sample was estimated from the amplification of reference gene primers within the assay. To quantify the absolute abundance of each unique TCRbeta CDR3 rearrangement, sequence reads were collapsed and filtered. For each sample, productive Simpson clonality was calculated as the square root of Simpson's diversity index across productive rearrangements. TCRdb re-hosts the immuneACCESS table, in-frame sequences only. Its copies lack some clones; in the studies checked, an unresolved V gene accounts for under half of them, and the cause for the rest is not known. D and trimming come from the DNA, and the V and J calls and clone size come from that table. The table for this sample lists over 130,000 clones; nearly 80% of them were counted only once. The top ten constitute around 2.9% of the sample.

This clone appeared a single time. The clone's antigen remains unknown. Base qualities are not provided; no much larger clone lies one nucleotide away. The sequence derives from a woman aged 45 to 65 who had recovered from COVID-19. The chain couples TRBV13 to TRBJ2-3, and possibly TRBD1, on 6 matching bases. Sequencing was performed on PBMCs or T cells enriched from blood (not recorded which). The DNA reads TGTGCCAGCAGCTTTTGGACAGCTCCGGGCCTTGGAACAACTTATACGCAGTATTTT. This sequence encodes CASSFWTAPGLGTTYTQYF.